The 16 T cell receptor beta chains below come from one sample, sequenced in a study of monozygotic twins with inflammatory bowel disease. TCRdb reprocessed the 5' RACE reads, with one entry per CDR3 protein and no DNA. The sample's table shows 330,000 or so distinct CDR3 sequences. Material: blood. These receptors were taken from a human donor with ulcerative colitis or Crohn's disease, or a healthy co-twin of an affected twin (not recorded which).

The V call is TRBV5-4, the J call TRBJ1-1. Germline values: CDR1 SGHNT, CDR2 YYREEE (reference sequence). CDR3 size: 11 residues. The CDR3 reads CAIQSGAEAFF.

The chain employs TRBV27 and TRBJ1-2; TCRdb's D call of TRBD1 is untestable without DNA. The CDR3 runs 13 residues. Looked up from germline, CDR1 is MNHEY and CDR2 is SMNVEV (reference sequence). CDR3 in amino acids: CASSTTGFNGYTF.

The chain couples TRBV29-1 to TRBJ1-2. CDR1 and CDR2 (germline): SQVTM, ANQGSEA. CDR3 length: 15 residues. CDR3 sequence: CSVEGAAGLPYGYTF.

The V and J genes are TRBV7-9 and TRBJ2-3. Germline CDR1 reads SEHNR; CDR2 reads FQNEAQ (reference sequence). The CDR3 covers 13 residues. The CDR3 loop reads CASSLFGPDTQYF.

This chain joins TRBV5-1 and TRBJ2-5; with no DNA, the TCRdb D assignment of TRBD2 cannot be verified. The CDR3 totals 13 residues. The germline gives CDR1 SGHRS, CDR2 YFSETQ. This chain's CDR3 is CASSLGGPETQYF.

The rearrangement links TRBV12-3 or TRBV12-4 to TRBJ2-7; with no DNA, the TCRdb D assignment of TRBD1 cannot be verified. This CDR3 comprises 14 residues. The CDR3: CASTRGQGRNEQYF.

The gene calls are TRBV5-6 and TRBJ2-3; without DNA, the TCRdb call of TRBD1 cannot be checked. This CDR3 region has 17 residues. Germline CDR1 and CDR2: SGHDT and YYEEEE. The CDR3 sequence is CASSLAGRGVHTDTQYF.

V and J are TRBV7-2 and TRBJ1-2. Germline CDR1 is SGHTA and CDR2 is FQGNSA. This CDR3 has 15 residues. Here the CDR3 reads CASSFPLAGRAGYTF.

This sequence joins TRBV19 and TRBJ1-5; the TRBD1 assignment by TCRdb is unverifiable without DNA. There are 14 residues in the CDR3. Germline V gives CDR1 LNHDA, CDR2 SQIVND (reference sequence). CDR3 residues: CASSPPITGQPQHF.

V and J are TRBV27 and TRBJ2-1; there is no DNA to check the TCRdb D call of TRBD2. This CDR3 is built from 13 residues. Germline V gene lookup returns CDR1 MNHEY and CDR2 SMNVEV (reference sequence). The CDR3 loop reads CASRGLEYNEQFF.

CDR3 residues: CASRPFLQGAFKYYEQYF. This chain uses TRBV12-3 or TRBV12-4 with TRBJ2-7; the D gene TCRdb calls, TRBD1, cannot be checked with no DNA. The CDR3 has 18 amino acids.

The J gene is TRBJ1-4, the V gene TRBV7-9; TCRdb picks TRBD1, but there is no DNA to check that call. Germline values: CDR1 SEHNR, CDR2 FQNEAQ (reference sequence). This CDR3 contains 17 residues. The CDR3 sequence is CASSEGTGMTTNEKLFF.

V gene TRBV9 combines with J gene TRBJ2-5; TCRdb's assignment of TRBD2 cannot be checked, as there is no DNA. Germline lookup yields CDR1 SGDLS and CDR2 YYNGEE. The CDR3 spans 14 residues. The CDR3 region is CASSVRWRDETQYF.

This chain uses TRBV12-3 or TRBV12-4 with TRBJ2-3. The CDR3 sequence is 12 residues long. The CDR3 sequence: CARRGEGDTQYF.

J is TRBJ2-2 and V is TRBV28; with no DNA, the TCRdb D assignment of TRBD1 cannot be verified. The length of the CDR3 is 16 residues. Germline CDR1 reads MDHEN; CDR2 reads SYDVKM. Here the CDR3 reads CASSFRNRLNTGELFF.

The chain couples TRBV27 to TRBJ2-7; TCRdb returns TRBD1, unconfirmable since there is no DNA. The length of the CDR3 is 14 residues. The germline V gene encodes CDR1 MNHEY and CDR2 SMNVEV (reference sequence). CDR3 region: CASRLWTGQDEQYF.